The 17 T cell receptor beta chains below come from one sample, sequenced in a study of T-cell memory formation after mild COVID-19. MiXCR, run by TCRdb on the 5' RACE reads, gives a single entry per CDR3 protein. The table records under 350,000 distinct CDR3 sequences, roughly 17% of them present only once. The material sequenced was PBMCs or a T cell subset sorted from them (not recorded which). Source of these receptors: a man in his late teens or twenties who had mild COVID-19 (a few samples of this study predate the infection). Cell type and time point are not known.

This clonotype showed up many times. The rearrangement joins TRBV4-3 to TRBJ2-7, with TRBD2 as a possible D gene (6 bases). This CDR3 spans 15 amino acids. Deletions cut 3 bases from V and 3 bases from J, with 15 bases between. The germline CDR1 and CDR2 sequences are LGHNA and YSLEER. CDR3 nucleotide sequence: TGCGCCAGCAGCCACCGCCCAGGGAGGTTCTACGAGCAGTACTTC. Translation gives CASSHRPGRFYEQYF.

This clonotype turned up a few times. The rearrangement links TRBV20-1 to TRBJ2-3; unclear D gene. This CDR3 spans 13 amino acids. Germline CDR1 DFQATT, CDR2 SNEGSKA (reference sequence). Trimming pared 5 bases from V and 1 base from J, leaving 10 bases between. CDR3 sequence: CSAEPPGTDTQYF. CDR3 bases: TGCAGTGCTGAGCCCCCGGGCACAGATACGCAGTATTTT.

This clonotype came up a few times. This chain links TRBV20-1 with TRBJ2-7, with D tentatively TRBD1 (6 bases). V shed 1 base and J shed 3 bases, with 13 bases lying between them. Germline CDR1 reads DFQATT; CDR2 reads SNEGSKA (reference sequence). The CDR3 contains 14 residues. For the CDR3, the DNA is TGCAGTGCTAGAGGGACAGCGGCTTACTACGAGCAGTACTTC. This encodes CSARGTAAYYEQYF.

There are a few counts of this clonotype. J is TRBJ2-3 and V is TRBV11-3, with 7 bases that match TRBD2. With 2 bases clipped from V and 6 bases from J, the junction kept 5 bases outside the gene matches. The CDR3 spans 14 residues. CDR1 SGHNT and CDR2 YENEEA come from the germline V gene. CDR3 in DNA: TGTGCCAGCAGCTTAACAGCGGGGACGGATACGCAGTATTTT. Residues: CASSLTAGTDTQYF.

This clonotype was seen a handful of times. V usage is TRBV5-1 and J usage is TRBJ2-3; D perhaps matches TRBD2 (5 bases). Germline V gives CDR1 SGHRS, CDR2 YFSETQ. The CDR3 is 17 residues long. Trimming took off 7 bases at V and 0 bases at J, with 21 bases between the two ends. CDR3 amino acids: CASGPGTSSGSTDTQYF. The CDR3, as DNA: TGCGCCAGCGGACCGGGTACCTCTTCGGGGAGCACAGATACGCAGTATTTT.

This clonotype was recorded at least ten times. The CDR3 is CASSQEPQDTDTQYF. In DNA, the CDR3 is TGCGCCAGCAGCCAAGAACCCCAGGACACAGATACGCAGTATTTT. This chain uses TRBV4-3 with TRBJ2-3, with D hard to call. The germline CDR1 and CDR2 sequences are LGHNA and YSLEER. Deletions cut 0 bases from V and 2 bases from J, with 9 bases between. CDR3 length: 15 amino acids.

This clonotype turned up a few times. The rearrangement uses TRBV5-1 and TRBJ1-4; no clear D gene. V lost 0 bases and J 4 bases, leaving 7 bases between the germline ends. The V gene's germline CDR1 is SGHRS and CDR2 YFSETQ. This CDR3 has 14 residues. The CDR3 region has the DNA TGCGCCAGCAGCTTGGAAGGCCATAATGAAAAACTGTTTTTT. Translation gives CASSLEGHNEKLFF.

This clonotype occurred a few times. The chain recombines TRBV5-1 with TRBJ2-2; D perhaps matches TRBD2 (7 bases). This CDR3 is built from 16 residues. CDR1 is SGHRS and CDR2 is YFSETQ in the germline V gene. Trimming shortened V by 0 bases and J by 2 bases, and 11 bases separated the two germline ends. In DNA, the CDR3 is TGCGCCAGCAGCTTGGTCGCGGGGGCTAACACCGGGGAGCTGTTTTTT. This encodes CASSLVAGANTGELFF.

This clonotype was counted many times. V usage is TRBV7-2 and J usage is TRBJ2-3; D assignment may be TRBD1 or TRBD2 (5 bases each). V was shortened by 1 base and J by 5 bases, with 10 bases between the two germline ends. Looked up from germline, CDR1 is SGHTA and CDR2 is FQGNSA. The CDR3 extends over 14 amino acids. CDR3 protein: CASSLDGAVDTQYF. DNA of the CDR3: TGTGCCAGCAGCTTAGACGGGGCGGTAGATACGCAGTATTTT.

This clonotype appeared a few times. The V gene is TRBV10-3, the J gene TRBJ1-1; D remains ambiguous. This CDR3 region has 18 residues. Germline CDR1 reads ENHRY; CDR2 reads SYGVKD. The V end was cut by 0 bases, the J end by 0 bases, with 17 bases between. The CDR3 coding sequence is TGTGCCATCAGTGAGTCGATCGGGGAGGCTATAATGAACACTGAAGCTTTCTTT. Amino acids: CAISESIGEAIMNTEAFF.

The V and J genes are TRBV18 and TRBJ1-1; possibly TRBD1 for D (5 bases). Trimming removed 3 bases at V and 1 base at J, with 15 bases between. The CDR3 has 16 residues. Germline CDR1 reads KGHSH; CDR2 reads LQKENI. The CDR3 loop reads CASSPAGGGSNTEAFF. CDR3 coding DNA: TGTGCCAGCTCACCCGCCGGGGGGGGGTCGAACACTGAAGCTTTCTTT. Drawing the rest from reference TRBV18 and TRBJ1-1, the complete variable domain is NAGVMQNPRHLVRRRGQEARLRCSPMKGHSHVYWYRQLPEEGLKFMVYLQKENIIDESGMPKERFSAEFPKEGPSILRIQQVVRGDSAAYFCASSPAGGGSNTEAFFGQGTRLTVV.

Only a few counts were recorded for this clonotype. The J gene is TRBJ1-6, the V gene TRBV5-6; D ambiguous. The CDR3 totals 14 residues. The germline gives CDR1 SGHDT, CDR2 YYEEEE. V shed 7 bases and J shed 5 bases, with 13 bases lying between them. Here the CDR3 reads CASRSSEHNSPLHF. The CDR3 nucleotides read TGTGCCAGCCGATCGTCAGAGCATAATTCACCCCTCCACTTT.

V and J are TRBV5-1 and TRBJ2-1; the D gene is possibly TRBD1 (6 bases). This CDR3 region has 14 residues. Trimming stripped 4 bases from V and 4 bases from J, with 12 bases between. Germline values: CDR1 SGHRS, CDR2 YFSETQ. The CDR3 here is CASSPRTAYNEQFF. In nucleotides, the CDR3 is TGCGCCAGCAGCCCGAGGACAGCTTACAATGAGCAGTTCTTC.

The CDR3 DNA follows: TGTGCCAGCAGTTTAGGGCCAGCCCAAGAGACCCAGTACTTC. Residues: CASSLGPAQETQYF. The rearrangement uses TRBV28 and TRBJ2-5; D is unresolved. The CDR3 is made up of 14 amino acids. Trimming cost V 2 bases and J 1 base, with 8 bases left between them. Germline V gives CDR1 MDHEN, CDR2 SYDVKM.

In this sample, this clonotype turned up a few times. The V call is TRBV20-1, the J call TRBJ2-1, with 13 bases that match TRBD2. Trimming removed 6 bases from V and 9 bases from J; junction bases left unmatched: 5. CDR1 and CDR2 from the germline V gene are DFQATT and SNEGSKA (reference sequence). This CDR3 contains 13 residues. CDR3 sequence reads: CSAGLAGAGEQFF. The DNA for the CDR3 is TGCAGTGCCGGACTAGCGGGGGCTGGTGAGCAGTTCTTC.

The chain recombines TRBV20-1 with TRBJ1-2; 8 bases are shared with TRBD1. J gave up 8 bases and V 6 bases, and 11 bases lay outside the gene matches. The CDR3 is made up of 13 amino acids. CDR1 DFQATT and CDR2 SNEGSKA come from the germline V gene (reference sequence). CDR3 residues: CSAAGQGIVGYTF. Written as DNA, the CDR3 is TGCAGTGCCGCAGGACAGGGAATTGTGGGCTACACCTTC.

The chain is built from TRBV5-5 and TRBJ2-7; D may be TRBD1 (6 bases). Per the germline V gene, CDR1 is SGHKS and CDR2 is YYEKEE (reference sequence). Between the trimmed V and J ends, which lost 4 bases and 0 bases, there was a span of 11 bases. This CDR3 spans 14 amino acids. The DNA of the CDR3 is TGTGCCAGCAGCCACGGGGACATCTCCTACGAGCAGTACTTC. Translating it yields CASSHGDISYEQYF.